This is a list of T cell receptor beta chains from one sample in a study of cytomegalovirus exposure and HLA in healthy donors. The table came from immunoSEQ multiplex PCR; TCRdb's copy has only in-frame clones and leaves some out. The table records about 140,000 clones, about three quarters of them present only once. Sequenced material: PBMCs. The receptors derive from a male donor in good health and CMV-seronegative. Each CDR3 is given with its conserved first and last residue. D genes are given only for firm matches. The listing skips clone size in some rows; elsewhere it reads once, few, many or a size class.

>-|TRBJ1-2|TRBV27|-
CASRRGYSGYTF
TGTGCCAGCAGAAGAGGGTATAGTGGCTACACCTTC
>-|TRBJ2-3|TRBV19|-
CASSIGGVITDTQYF
TGTGCCAGTAGTATCGGCGGGGTGATTACAGATACGCAGTATTTT
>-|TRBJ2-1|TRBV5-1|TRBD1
CASSLGTGSYEQFF
TGCGCCAGCAGCTTGGGGACAGGGAGCTATGAGCAGTTCTTC
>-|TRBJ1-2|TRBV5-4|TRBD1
CASSTQGQGRGGYTF
TGTGCCAGCAGCACACAAGGACAGGGTCGTGGTGGCTACACCTTC
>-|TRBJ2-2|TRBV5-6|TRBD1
CASSGLYRGSYTGELFF
TGTGCCAGCAGCGGCCTATACAGGGGTTCTTACACCGGGGAGCTGTTTTTT
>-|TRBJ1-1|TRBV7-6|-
CASSPDPQPNTEAFF
TGTGCCAGCAGCCCAGACCCACAGCCGAACACTGAAGCTTTCTTT
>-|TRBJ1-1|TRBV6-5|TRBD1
CASSRTGNTEAFF
TGTGCCAGCAGTAGGACAGGGAACACTGAAGCTTTCTTT
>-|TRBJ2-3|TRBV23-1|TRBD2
CASSLAGGLLTDTQYF
TGCGCCAGCAGTCTAGCGGGCGGGTTACTCACAGATACGCAGTATTTT
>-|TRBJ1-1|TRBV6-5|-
CASSYSSGANTEAFF
TGTGCCAGCAGTTACTCGTCTGGGGCGAACACTGAAGCTTTCTTT
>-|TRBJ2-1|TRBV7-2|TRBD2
CASRSLKREGYNEQFF
TGTGCCAGCAGGTCCCTAAAGCGGGAGGGTTACAATGAGCAGTTCTTC
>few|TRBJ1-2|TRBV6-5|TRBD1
CASSPGQVGYTF
TGTGCCAGCAGCCCCGGACAGGTTGGCTACACCTTC
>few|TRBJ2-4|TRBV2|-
CASRQEIYVKNIQYF
TGTGCCAGCAGACAGGAAATCTATGTCAAAAACATTCAGTACTTC
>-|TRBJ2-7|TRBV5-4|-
CASSLEPGSEQYF
TGTGCCAGCAGCTTGGAGCCGGGGTCCGAGCAGTACTTC
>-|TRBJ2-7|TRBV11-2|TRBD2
CASSPGLAGTYEQYF
TGTGCCAGCAGCCCCGGACTAGCGGGGACCTACGAGCAGTACTTC
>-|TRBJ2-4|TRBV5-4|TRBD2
CASSLVGGGAENIQYF
TGTGCCAGCAGCTTGGTTGGCGGGGGGGCCGAAAACATTCAGTACTTC
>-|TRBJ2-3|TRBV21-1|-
CASSPGGDTQYF
TGTGCCAGCAGCCCGGGGGGAGATACGCAGTATTTT
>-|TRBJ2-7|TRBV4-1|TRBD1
CASSQDSTGVYEQYF
TGCGCCAGCAGCCAAGATAGTACAGGGGTTTACGAGCAGTACTTC
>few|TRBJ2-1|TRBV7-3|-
CASSSQLQSNEQFF
TGTGCCAGCAGCTCCCAACTTCAAAGCAATGAGCAGTTCTTC
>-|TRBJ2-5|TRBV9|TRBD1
CASSASTGGASETQYF
TGTGCCAGCAGCGCATCTACAGGGGGCGCCTCGGAGACCCAGTACTTC
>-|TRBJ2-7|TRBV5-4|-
CASSLAVDKGLYEQYF
TGTGCCAGCAGCTTGGCCGTGGACAAGGGGCTCTACGAGCAGTACTTC
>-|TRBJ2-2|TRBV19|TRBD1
CASSMARTGDTGELFF
TGTGCCAGTAGTATGGCAAGGACAGGGGACACCGGGGAGCTGTTTTTT
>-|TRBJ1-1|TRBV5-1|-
CASSLTGNTEAFF
TGCGCCAGCAGCCTGACAGGGAACACTGAAGCTTTCTTT
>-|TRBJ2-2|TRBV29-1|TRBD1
CSVGGTGRTGELFF
TGCAGCGTTGGAGGGACAGGGCGGACCGGGGAGCTGTTTTTT
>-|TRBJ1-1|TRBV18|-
CASSPTDTEAFF
TGTGCCAGCTCACCCACTGACACTGAAGCTTTCTTT
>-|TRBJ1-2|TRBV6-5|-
CASSYESGGYGYTF
TGTGCCAGCAGTTACGAGTCGGGTGGCTATGGCTACACCTTC
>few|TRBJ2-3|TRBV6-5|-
CASSPGLLSTDTQYF
TGTGCCAGCAGTCCTGGACTCCTGAGCACAGATACGCAGTATTTT
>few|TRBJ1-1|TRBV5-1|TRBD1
CASGPLTGGTEAFF
TGCGCCAGCGGCCCTTTAACAGGGGGCACTGAAGCTTTCTTT
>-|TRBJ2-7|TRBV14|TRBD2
CASSQLPGLAGDEQYF
TGTGCCAGCAGCCAATTACCGGGACTAGCGGGAGATGAGCAGTACTTC
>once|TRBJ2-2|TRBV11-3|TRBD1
CASSKRTGGYGELFF
TGTGCCAGCAGCAAACGGACAGGGGGGTACGGGGAGCTGTTTTTT
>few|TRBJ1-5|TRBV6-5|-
CASSYSPPGGGQPQHF
TGTGCCAGCAGTTACAGCCCACCCGGGGGGGGTCAGCCCCAGCATTTT
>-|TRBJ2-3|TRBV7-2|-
CASSLVRADTQYF
TGTGCCAGCAGCTTAGTTCGGGCAGATACGCAGTATTTT
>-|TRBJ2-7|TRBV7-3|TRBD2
CASSQLAGGYEQYF
TGTGCCAGCAGCCAACTAGCGGGAGGGTACGAGCAGTACTTC